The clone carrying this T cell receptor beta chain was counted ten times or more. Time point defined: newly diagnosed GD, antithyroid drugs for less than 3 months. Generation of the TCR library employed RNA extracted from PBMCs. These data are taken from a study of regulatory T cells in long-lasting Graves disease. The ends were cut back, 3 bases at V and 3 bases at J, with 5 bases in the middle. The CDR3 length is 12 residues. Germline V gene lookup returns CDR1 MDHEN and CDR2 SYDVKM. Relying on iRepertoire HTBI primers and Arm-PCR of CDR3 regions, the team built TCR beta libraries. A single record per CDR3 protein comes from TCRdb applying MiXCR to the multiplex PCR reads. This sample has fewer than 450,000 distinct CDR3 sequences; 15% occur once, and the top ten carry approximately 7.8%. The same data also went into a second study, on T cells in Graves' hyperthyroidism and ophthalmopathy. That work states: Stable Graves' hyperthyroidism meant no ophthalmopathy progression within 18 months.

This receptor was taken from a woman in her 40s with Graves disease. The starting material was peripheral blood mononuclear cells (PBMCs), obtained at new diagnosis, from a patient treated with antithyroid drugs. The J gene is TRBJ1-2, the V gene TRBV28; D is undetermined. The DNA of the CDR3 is TGTGCCAGCAGTTTTAGTTACTATGGCTACACCTTC. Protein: CASSFSYYGYTF.